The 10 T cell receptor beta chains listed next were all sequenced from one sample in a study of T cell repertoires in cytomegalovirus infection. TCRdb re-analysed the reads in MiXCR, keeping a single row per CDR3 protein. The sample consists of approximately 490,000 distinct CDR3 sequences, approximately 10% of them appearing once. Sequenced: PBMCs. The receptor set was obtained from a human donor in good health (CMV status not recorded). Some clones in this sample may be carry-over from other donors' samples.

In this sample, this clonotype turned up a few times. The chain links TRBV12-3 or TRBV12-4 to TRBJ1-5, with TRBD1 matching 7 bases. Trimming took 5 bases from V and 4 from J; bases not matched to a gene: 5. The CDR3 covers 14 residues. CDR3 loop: CASSPDRDNQPQHF. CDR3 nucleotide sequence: TGTGCCAGCAGTCCAGACAGGGATAATCAGCCCCAGCATTTT.

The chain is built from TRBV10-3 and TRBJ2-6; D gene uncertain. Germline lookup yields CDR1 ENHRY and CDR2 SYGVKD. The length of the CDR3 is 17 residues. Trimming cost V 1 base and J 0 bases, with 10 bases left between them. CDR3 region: CAISEFVQSSGANVLTF. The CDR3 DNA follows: TGTGCCATCAGTGAGTTTGTGCAGAGCTCTGGGGCCAACGTCCTGACTTTC.

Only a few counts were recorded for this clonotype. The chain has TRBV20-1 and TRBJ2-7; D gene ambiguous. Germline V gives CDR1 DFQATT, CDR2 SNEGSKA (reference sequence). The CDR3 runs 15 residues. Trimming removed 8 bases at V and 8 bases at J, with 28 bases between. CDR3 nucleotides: TGCAGTCACCCGGGCGGAATACAAGAAGGAATCAAGCAGTACTTC. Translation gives CSHPGGIQEGIKQYF.

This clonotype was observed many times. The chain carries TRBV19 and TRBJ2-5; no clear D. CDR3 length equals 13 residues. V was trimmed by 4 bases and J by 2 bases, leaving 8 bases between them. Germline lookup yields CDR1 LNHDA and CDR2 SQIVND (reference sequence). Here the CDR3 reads CASSTVLQETQYF. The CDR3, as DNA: TGTGCCAGTAGTACCGTCTTGCAAGAGACCCAGTACTTC.

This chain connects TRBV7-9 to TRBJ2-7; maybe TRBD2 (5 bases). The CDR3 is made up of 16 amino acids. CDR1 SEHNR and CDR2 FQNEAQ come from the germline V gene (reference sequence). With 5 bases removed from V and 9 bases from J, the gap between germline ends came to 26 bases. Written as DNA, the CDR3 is TGTGCCAGCAGCCAAGGGCCCCAGGATGGGGATGCGGGGCAGTACTTC. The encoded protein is CASSQGPQDGDAGQYF.

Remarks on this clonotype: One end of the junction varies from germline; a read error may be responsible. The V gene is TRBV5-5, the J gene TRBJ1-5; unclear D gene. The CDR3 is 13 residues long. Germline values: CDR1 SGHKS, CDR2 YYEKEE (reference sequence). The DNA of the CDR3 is TGTGCCAGCAGCCCCAATAGCAATCAGCTCCAGCATTTT. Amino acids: CASSPNSNQLQHF.

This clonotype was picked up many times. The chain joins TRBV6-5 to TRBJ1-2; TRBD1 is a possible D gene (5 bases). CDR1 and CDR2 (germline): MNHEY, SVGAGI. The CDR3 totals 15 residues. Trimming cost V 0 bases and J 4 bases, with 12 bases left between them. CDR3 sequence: CASSYSLGGSYGYTF. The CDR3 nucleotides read TGTGCCAGCAGTTACTCCCTCGGGGGTTCCTATGGCTACACCTTC.

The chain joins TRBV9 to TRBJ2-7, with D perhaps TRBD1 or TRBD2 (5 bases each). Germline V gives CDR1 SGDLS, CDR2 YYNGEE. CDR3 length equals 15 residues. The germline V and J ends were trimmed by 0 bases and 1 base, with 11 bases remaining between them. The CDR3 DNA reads TGTGCCAGCAGCGTAGAAGGGACCGCGTCCTACGAGCAGTACTTC. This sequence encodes CASSVEGTASYEQYF. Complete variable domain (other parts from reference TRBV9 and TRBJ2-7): DSGVTQTPKHLITATGQRVTLRCSPRSGDLSVYWYQQSLDQGLQFLIQYYNGEERAKGNILERFSAQQFPDLHSELNLSSLELGDSALYFCASSVEGTASYEQYFGPGTRLTVT.

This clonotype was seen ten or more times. CDR3 in DNA: TGTGCCAGCAGCCAGTATCTCGGGGAGCTGTTTTTT. Amino acids: CASSQYLGELFF. This chain uses TRBV7-2 with TRBJ2-2; no clear D gene. Trimming removed 5 bases at V and 7 bases at J, with 8 bases between. Germline values: CDR1 SGHTA, CDR2 FQGNSA. CDR3 length: 12 residues.

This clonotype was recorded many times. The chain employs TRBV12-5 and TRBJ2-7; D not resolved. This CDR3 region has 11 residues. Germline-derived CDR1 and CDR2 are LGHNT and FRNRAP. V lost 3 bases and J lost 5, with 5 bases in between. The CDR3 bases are TGTGCTAGTGGTTTAGGTGACGAGCAGTACTTC. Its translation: CASGLGDEQYF.